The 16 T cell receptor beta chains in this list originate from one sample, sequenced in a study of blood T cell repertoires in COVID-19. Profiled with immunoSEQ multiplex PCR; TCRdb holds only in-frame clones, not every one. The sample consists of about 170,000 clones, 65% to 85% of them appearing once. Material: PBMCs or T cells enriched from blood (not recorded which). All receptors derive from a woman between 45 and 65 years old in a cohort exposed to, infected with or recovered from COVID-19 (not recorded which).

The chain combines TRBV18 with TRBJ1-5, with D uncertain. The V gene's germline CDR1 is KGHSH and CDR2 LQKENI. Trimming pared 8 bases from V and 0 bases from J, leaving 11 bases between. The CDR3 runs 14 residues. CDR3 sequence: CASDTVHSNQPQHF. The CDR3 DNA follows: TGTGCCAGCGATACAGTCCATAGCAATCAGCCCCAGCATTTT.

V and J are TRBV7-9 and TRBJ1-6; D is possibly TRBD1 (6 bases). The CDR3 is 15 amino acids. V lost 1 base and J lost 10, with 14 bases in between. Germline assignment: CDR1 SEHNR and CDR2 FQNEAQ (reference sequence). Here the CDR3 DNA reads TGTGCCAGCAGCTTAGGTCCAGGGGCATTATCACCCCTCCACTTT. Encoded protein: CASSLGPGALSPLHF.

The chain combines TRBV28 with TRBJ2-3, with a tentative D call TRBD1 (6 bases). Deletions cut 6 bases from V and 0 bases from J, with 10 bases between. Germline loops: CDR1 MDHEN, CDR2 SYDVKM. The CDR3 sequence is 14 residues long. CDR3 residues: CASSPGDSTDTQYF. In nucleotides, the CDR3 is TGTGCCAGCAGCCCAGGGGATAGCACAGATACGCAGTATTTT.

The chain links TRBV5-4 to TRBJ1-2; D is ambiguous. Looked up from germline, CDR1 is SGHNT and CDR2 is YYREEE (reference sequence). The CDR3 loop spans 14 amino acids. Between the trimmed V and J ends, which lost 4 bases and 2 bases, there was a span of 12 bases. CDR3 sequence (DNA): TGTGCCAGCAGCGCCAGCCGGGAGAACTATGGCTACACCTTC. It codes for CASSASRENYGYTF.

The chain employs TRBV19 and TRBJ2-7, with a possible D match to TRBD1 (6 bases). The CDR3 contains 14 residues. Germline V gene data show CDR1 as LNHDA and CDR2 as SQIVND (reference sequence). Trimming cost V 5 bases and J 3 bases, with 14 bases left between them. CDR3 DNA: TGTGCCAGTAGTTCACAGACAGGCCTCTACGAGCAGTACTTC. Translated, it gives CASSSQTGLYEQYF.

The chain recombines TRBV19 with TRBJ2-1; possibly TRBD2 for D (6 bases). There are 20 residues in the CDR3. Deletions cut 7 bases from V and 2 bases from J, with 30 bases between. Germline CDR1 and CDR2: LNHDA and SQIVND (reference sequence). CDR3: CASTPSGWTTTPKAYNEQFF. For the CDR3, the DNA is TGTGCCAGTACCCCTTCAGGTTGGACTACCACACCGAAGGCCTACAATGAGCAGTTCTTC. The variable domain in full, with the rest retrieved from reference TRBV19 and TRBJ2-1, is DGGITQSPKYLFRKEGQNVTLSCEQNLNHDAMYWYRQDPGQGLRLIYYSQIVNDFQKGDIAEGYSVSREKKESFPLTVTSAQKNPTAFYLCASTPSGWTTTPKAYNEQFFGPGTRLTVL.

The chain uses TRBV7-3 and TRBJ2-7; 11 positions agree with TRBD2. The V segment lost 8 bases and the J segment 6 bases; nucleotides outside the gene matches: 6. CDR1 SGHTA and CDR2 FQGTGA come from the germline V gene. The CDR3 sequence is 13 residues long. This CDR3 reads CASSGLAGGEQYF. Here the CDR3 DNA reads TGTGCCAGCTCCGGCCTAGCGGGAGGCGAGCAGTACTTC. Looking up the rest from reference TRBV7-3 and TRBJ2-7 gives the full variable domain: GAGVSQTPSNKVTEKGKYVELRCDPISGHTALYWYRQSLGQGPEFLIYFQGTGAADDSGLPNDRFFAVRPEGSVSTLKIQRTERGDSAVYLCASSGLAGGEQYFGPGTRLTVT.

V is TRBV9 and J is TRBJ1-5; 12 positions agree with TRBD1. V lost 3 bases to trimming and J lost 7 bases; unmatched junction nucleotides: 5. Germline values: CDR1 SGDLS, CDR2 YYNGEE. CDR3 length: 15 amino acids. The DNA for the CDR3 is TGTGCCAGCAGCGCCGGGACAGGGGGCGGACAGCCCCAGCATTTT. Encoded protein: CASSAGTGGGQPQHF.

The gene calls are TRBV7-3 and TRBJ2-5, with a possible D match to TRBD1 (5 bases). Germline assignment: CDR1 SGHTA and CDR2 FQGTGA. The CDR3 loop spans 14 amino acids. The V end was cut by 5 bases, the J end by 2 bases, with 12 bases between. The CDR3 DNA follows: TGTGCCAGCAGCCCTACAGGTTTACAAGAGACCCAGTACTTC. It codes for CASSPTGLQETQYF. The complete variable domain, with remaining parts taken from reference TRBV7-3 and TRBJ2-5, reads GAGVSQTPSNKVTEKGKYVELRCDPISGHTALYWYRQSLGQGPEFLIYFQGTGAADDSGLPNDRFFAVRPEGSVSTLKIQRTERGDSAVYLCASSPTGLQETQYFGPGTRLLVL.

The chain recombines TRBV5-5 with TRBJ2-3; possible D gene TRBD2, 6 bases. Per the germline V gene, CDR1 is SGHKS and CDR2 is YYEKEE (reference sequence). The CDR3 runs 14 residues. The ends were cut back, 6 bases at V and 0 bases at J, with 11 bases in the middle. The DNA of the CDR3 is TGTGCCAGCACCTCAGCGGGTAGCACAGATACGCAGTATTTT. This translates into CASTSAGSTDTQYF.

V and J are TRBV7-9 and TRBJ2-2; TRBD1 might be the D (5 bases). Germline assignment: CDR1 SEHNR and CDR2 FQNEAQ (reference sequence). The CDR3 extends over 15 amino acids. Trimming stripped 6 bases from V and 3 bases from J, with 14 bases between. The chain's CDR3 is CASSPPQGDTGELFF. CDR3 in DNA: TGTGCCAGCAGTCCCCCCCAGGGTGACACCGGGGAGCTGTTTTTT.

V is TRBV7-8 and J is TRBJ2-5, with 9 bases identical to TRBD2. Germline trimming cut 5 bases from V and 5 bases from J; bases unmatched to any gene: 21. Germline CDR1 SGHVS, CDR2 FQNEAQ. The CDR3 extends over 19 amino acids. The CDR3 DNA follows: TGTGCCAGCAGCCCACGGACGAATAGCGGGAGTCTGGAGGGGGAGACCCAGTACTTC. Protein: CASSPRTNSGSLEGETQYF.

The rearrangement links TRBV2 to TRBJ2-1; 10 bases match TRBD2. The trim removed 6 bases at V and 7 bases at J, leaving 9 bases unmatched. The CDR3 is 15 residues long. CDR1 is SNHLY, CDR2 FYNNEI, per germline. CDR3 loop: CASRIAGGVANEQFF. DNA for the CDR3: TGTGCCAGCAGAATAGCGGGAGGTGTTGCAAATGAGCAGTTCTTC.

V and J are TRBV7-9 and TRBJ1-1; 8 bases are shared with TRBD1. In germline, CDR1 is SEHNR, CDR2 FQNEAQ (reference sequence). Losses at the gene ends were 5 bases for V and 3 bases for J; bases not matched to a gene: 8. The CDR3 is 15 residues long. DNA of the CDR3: TGTGCCAGCAGCAGCCAGGGGGCTCGGTACACTGAAGCTTTCTTT. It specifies CASSSQGARYTEAFF.

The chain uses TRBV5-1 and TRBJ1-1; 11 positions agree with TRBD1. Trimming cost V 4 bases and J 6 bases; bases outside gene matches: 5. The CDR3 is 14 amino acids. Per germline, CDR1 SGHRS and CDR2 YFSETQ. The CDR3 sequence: CASSGRTGGPEAFF. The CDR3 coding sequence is TGCGCCAGCAGCGGTCGGACAGGGGGCCCTGAAGCTTTCTTT.

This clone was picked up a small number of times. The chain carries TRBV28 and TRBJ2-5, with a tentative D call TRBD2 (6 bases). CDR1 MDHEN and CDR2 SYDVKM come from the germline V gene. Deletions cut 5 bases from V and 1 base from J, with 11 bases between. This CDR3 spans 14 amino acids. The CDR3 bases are TGTGCCAGCAGTCCCGGGACTCTCCAAGAGACCCAGTACTTC. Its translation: CASSPGTLQETQYF.